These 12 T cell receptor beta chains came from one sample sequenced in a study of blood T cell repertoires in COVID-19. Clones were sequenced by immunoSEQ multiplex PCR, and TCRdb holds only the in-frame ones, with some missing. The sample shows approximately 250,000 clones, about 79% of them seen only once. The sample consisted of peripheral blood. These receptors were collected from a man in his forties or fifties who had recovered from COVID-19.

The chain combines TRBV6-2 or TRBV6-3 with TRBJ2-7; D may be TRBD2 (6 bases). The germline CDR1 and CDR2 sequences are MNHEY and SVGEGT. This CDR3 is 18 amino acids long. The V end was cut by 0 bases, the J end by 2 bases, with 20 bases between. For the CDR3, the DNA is TGTGCCAGCAGTTACTCGATAACGGGAGTGCAAGCCCCCTACGAGCAGTACTTC. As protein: CASSYSITGVQAPYEQYF.

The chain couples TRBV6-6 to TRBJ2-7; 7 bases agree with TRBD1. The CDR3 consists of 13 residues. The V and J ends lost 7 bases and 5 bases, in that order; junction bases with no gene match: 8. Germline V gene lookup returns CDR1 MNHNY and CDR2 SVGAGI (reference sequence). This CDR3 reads CASTEDRIHEQYF. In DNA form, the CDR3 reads TGTGCCAGCACCGAGGACAGGATCCACGAGCAGTACTTC.

CDR3 protein: CASSPARGLAGVPYEQYF. For the CDR3, the DNA is TGTGCCAGCAGCCCAGCACGCGGCCTAGCGGGGGTGCCCTACGAGCAGTACTTC. The V and J genes are TRBV7-2 and TRBJ2-7, with 10 positions matching TRBD2. The junction had 15 bases not matched to a gene; V was cut back by 5 bases and J by 2 bases. The V gene's germline CDR1 is SGHTA and CDR2 FQGNSA. The CDR3 spans 18 residues.

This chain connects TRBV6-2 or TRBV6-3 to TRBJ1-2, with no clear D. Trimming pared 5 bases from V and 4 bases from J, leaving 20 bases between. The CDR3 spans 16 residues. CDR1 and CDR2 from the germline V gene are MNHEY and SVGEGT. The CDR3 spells CASSLLTAEDTYGYTF. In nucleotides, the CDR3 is TGTGCCAGCAGTCTACTGACGGCGGAGGATACCTATGGCTACACCTTC.

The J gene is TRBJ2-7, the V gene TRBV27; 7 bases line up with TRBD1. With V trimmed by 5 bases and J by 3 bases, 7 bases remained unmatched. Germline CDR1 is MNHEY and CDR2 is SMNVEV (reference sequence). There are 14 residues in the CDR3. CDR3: CASSGQDPLYEQYF. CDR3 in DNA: TGTGCCAGCAGTGGACAGGATCCCCTCTACGAGCAGTACTTC.

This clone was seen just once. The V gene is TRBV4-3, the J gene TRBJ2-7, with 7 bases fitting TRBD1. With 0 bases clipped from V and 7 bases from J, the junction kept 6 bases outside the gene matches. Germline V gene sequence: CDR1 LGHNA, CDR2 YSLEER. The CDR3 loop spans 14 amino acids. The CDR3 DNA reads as TGCGCCAGCAGCCAAGATATAGACAGGGTGGAGCAGTACTTC. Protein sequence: CASSQDIDRVEQYF.

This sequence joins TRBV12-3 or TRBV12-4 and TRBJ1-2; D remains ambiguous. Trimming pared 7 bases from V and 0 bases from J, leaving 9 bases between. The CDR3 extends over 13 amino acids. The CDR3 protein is CASTSSANYGYTF. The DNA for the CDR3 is TGTGCCAGCACCTCCTCAGCTAACTATGGCTACACCTTC.

The CDR3, as DNA: TGTGCCAGCAGTTACGTTCCGGGGACCTACGAGCAGTACTTC. It translates to CASSYVPGTYEQYF. The V gene is TRBV6-2 or TRBV6-3, the J gene TRBJ2-7; the D gene is possibly TRBD2 (5 bases). The germline gives CDR1 MNHEY, CDR2 SVGEGT. CDR3 length equals 14 residues. V dropped 2 bases and J dropped 2 bases, with 10 bases sitting between them.

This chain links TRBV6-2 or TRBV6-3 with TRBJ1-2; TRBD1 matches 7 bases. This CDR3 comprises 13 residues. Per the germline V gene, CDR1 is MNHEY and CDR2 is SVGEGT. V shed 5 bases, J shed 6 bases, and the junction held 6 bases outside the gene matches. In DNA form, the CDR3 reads TGTGCCAGCAGTCAAGACAGGGTCCATGGCTACACCTTC. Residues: CASSQDRVHGYTF.

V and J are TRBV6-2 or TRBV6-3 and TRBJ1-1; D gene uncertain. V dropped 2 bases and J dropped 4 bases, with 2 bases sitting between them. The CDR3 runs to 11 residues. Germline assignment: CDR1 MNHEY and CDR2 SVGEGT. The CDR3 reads CASSYRTEAFF. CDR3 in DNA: TGTGCCAGCAGTTACCGCACTGAAGCTTTCTTT.

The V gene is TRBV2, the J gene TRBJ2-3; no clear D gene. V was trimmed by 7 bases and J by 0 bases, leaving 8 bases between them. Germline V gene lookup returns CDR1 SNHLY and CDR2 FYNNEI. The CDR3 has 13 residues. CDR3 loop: CASNWASTDTQYF. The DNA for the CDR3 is TGTGCCAGCAACTGGGCTAGCACAGATACGCAGTATTTT.

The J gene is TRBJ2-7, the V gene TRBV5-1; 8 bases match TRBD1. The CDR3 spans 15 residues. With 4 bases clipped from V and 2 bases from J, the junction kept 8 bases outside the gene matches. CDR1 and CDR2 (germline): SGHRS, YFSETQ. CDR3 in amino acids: CASSPSGQGAYEQYF. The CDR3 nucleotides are TGCGCCAGCAGCCCGTCCGGACAGGGTGCCTACGAGCAGTACTTC.